The next 22 T cell receptor beta chains were all read from a single sample in a study of blood T cell repertoires in COVID-19. Profiled with immunoSEQ multiplex PCR; TCRdb holds only in-frame clones, not every one. The table lists some 140,000 clones, roughly 80% of them singletons. Sequencing was carried out using PBMCs or T cells enriched from blood (not recorded which). These receptors were obtained from a man aged 50 to 59 who had recovered from COVID-19.

V and J are TRBV28 and TRBJ2-3; the D is unclear. The CDR3 is 13 residues long. Per germline, CDR1 MDHEN and CDR2 SYDVKM. The V end lost 5 bases, the J end lost 0 bases, and 6 bases lay between the germline ends. CDR3 nucleotides: TGTGCCAGCAGTGACACTAGCACAGATACGCAGTATTTT. Protein sequence: CASSDTSTDTQYF. The full variable domain, with the rest looked up from reference TRBV28 and TRBJ2-3, is DVKVTQSSRYLVKRTGEKVFLECVQDMDHENMFWYRQDPGLGLRLIYFSYDVKMKEKGDIPEGYSVSREKKERFSLILESASTNQTSMYLCASSDTSTDTQYFGPGTRLTVL.

The V call is TRBV2, the J call TRBJ2-5; the match to TRBD2 covers 8 bases. Germline V gene lookup returns CDR1 SNHLY and CDR2 FYNNEI. V gave up 2 bases and J gave up 3 bases; unmatched junction bases: 11. The CDR3 is 17 residues long. CDR3: CASSERRGERFKETQYF. CDR3 sequence (DNA): TGTGCCAGCAGTGAACGGCGGGGGGAACGTTTTAAAGAGACCCAGTACTTC.

This clone was counted a single time. The chain recombines TRBV24-1 with TRBJ1-2, with D perhaps matching TRBD1 (5 bases). Trimming removed 6 bases at V and 3 bases at J, with 13 bases between. The CDR3 is made up of 14 amino acids. Germline assignment: CDR1 KGHDR and CDR2 SFDVKD. The CDR3 loop reads CATSIGARDYGYTF. CDR3 bases: TGTGCCACCAGTATAGGGGCTCGGGACTATGGCTACACCTTC.

This clone was recorded a few times. The chain combines TRBV6-2 or TRBV6-3 with TRBJ2-3, with a tentative D call TRBD2 (7 bases). Trimming shortened V by 4 bases and J by 10 bases, and 18 bases separated the two germline ends. CDR1 and CDR2 (germline): MNHEY, SVGEGT. This CDR3 comprises 14 residues. CDR3 sequence: CASSSAGARIAQYF. CDR3 bases: TGTGCCAGCAGTTCGGCGGGGGCCCGTATCGCGCAGTATTTT.

The chain recombines TRBV9 with TRBJ2-1; the match to TRBD1 covers 7 bases. The CDR3 covers 15 residues. Unmatched junction bases numbered 6, after V lost 3 bases and J lost 3 bases. The germline CDR1 and CDR2 sequences are SGDLS and YYNGEE. The CDR3 here is CASSADGTDYNEQFF. CDR3 bases: TGTGCCAGCAGCGCCGACGGGACAGACTACAATGAGCAGTTCTTC. Looking up the rest from reference TRBV9 and TRBJ2-1 gives the full variable domain: DSGVTQTPKHLITATGQRVTLRCSPRSGDLSVYWYQQSLDQGLQFLIQYYNGEERAKGNILERFSAQQFPDLHSELNLSSLELGDSALYFCASSADGTDYNEQFFGPGTRLTVL.

This CDR3 reads CASTKARSSYNEQFF. The DNA of the CDR3 is TGCGCCAGCACCAAGGCCAGGTCTTCCTACAATGAGCAGTTCTTC. The V and J genes are TRBV5-1 and TRBJ2-1; no firm D call. CDR1 and CDR2 from the germline V gene are SGHRS and YFSETQ. The length of the CDR3 is 15 residues. V lost 6 bases and J 1 base, leaving 14 bases between the germline ends.

The J gene is TRBJ1-4, the V gene TRBV18, with unresolved D. V lost 4 bases and J 5 bases, leaving 8 bases between the germline ends. Germline V gene lookup returns CDR1 KGHSH and CDR2 LQKENI. The CDR3 runs 13 residues. In nucleotides, the CDR3 is TGTGCCAGCTCACGCGCAGGAAATGAAAAACTGTTTTTT. Residues: CASSRAGNEKLFF.

J is TRBJ1-5 and V is TRBV6-5; 7 bases agree with TRBD1. The ends lost 6 bases at V and 7 bases at J; junction bases unmatched: 9. The germline V gene has CDR1 MNHEY and CDR2 SVGAGI. The CDR3 covers 14 residues. DNA for the CDR3: TGTGCCAGCAGAAGAGCCAGGGGGTCCCAGCCCCAGCATTTT. This encodes CASRRARGSQPQHF.

The V and J genes are TRBV19 and TRBJ1-2; TRBD1 matches at 7 bases. In germline, CDR1 is LNHDA, CDR2 SQIVND (reference sequence). The length of the CDR3 is 16 residues. V shed 6 bases and J 4 bases; nucleotides not matched to a gene: 14. CDR3 sequence: CASSTSNPGQTYGYTF. The DNA of the CDR3 is TGTGCCAGTAGCACCTCTAACCCGGGACAGACCTATGGCTACACCTTC. Full variable domain (missing parts from reference TRBV19 and TRBJ1-2): DGGITQSPKYLFRKEGQNVTLSCEQNLNHDAMYWYRQDPGQGLRLIYYSQIVNDFQKGDIAEGYSVSREKKESFPLTVTSAQKNPTAFYLCASSTSNPGQTYGYTFGSGTRLTVV.

The V call is TRBV7-2, the J call TRBJ1-1; D uncertain. V was shortened by 4 bases and J by 6 bases, with 12 bases between the two germline ends. Germline CDR1 SGHTA, CDR2 FQGNSA. CDR3 length: 13 amino acids. CDR3 nucleotides: TGTGCCAGCAGCTCGACAAGGTGGGCTGAAGCTTTCTTT. This gives the protein CASSSTRWAEAFF.

V usage is TRBV10-3 and J usage is TRBJ2-7; D is uncertain. Per the germline V gene, CDR1 is ENHRY and CDR2 is SYGVKD. The CDR3 covers 14 residues. The V and J ends lost 1 base and 0 bases respectively, with 7 bases between them. The CDR3 nucleotides read TGTGCCATCAGTGAGTACCAGGTCTCCTACGAGCAGTACTTC. Translation: CAISEYQVSYEQYF.

The chain is built from TRBV10-1 and TRBJ2-7, with D maybe TRBD2 (5 bases). CDR1 WNHNN and CDR2 SYGVQD come from the germline V gene (reference sequence). CDR3 size: 16 residues. The V gene lost 4 bases and the J gene lost 6 bases, with 22 bases spanning the gap. Here the CDR3 DNA reads TGCGCCAGCAGTGCTGCGGGCCAACCCGACTCGGGCGAGCAGTACTTC. Its translation is CASSAAGQPDSGEQYF.

This chain uses TRBV7-8 with TRBJ2-7; D may be TRBD1 (6 bases). From germline, CDR1 is SGHVS and CDR2 FQNEAQ. V was trimmed by 5 bases and J by 4 bases, leaving 18 bases between them. The CDR3 is 15 amino acids. The CDR3 nucleotides read TGTGCCAGCAGCCGAGACAGGTCCCTCATATACGAGCAGTACTTC. Translated: CASSRDRSLIYEQYF.

The chain joins TRBV24-1 to TRBJ1-5; D remains ambiguous. Germline V lookup: CDR1 KGHDR, CDR2 SFDVKD. The ends were cut back, 9 bases at V and 0 bases at J, with 8 bases in the middle. CDR3 size: 13 residues. The CDR3 DNA is TGTGCCACCTCCCTATATAGCAATCAGCCCCAGCATTTT. The encoded protein is CATSLYSNQPQHF.

This sequence joins TRBV7-3 and TRBJ2-3, with a weak D call TRBD2 (6 bases). The CDR3 totals 15 residues. CDR1 and CDR2 from the germline V gene are SGHTA and FQGTGA. The V gene lost 5 bases and the J gene lost 2 bases, with 14 bases spanning the gap. The CDR3 nucleotides are TGTGCCAGCAGCGAGGGAGGTCACTACACAGATACGCAGTATTTT. This sequence encodes CASSEGGHYTDTQYF.

V gene TRBV5-6 combines with J gene TRBJ1-5; 7 bases are a match to TRBD1. Germline V gene sequence: CDR1 SGHDT, CDR2 YYEEEE. The V and J ends lost 1 base and 0 bases, in that order; junction bases with no gene match: 4. The length of the CDR3 is 16 residues. CDR3 loop: CASSLYGTASNQPQHF. In DNA form, the CDR3 reads TGTGCCAGCAGCTTGTACGGGACAGCTAGCAATCAGCCCCAGCATTTT.

The chain carries TRBV4-2 and TRBJ1-5; no definite D call. Deletions cut 0 bases from V and 0 bases from J, with 9 bases between. This CDR3 is built from 16 residues. From germline, CDR1 is LGHNA and CDR2 YNFKEQ. Written as DNA, the CDR3 is TGTGCCAGCAGCCAAGAGGCGGGAATTAGCAATCAGCCCCAGCATTTT. Translation gives CASSQEAGISNQPQHF.

The chain links TRBV19 to TRBJ1-5; 7 bases match TRBD1. Trimming cost V 8 bases and J 0 bases; bases outside gene matches: 4. This CDR3 contains 14 residues. Germline-derived CDR1 and CDR2 are LNHDA and SQIVND (reference sequence). Written as DNA, the CDR3 is TGTGCCAGTCGACACAGGGGTAGCAATCAGCCCCAGCATTTT. This codes for CASRHRGSNQPQHF.

The chain joins TRBV4-3 to TRBJ2-3; 13 bases align to TRBD2. The CDR3 runs 18 residues. The V gene end was trimmed by 4 bases and the J gene end by 0 bases; junction bases not matched to a gene: 7. CDR1 LGHNA and CDR2 YSLEER come from the germline V gene. This chain's CDR3 is CASSLGTSGVRSTDTQYF. In nucleotides, the CDR3 is TGCGCCAGCAGCCTCGGGACTAGCGGGGTTCGCAGCACAGATACGCAGTATTTT.

The chain carries TRBV7-2 and TRBJ2-1; TRBD2 matches 7 bases. J lost 3 bases, V lost 0 bases, and 2 bases had no gene match. This CDR3 is built from 15 residues. CDR1 and CDR2 from the germline V gene are SGHTA and FQGNSA. This CDR3 reads CASSLAAGHYNEQFF. The CDR3 coding sequence is TGTGCCAGCAGCTTAGCAGCGGGGCACTACAATGAGCAGTTCTTC.

The table lists this clone with a count of one. The V gene is TRBV9, the J gene TRBJ2-1; TRBD2 matches 7 bases. V shed 0 bases and J 6 bases; nucleotides not matched to a gene: 9. Looked up from germline, CDR1 is SGDLS and CDR2 is YYNGEE. The CDR3 runs to 16 residues. The DNA for the CDR3 is TGTGCCAGCAGCGTAGGTTCTAGCGGCCTCGGCAATGAGCAGTTCTTC. Its translation: CASSVGSSGLGNEQFF.

This clone was recorded only once. CDR3 DNA sequence: TGTGCCAGCTCGCCCGACAGGGGGCAGAATTCACCCCTCCACTTT. This translates into CASSPDRGQNSPLHF. V and J are TRBV18 and TRBJ1-6, with TRBD1 matching over 10 bases. This CDR3 has 15 residues. J lost 7 bases, V lost 6 bases, and 6 bases had no gene match. Germline CDR1 and CDR2: KGHSH and LQKENI.